Listed here are 21 T cell receptor beta chains from one sample, sequenced in a study of OX40 agonist ivuxolimab in advanced cancers. Profiling relied on immunoSEQ multiplex PCR, and the TCRdb table lists in-frame clones only, not all of them. The data show approximately 20,000 clones, 65% to 85% seen once. Sequenced material: CD4+ or CD8+ T cells sorted from blood, taken in a trial of the OX40 agonist ivuxolimab. All receptors come from an adult with an advanced solid tumor such as melanoma, head and neck, liver or kidney cancer.

The rearrangement uses TRBV15 and TRBJ1-3; 7 nucleotides match TRBD1. CDR3 length: 16 amino acids. The junction had 10 bases not matched to a gene; V was cut back by 4 bases and J by 4 bases. Germline-derived CDR1 and CDR2 are LNHNV and YYDKDF (reference sequence). The CDR3: CATSTRDRARGNTIYF. CDR3 sequence (DNA): TGTGCCACCAGCACACGAGACAGGGCGCGAGGAAACACCATATATTTT.

The chain combines TRBV5-4 with TRBJ2-5; 7 bases are shared with TRBD1. J was trimmed by 0 bases and V by 3 bases; bases with no gene match: 2. Germline V CDR1 and CDR2: SGHNT, YYREEE (reference sequence). The CDR3 totals 14 residues. The CDR3: CASSYGQDQETQYF. The CDR3 DNA follows: TGTGCCAGCAGCTACGGACAGGACCAAGAGACCCAGTACTTC.

Only one count was recorded for this clone. The chain is built from TRBV11-2 and TRBJ2-5; perhaps TRBD2 as D (6 bases). There are 16 residues in the CDR3. The germline V gene has CDR1 SGHAT and CDR2 FQNNGV. V was cut by 1 base and J by 5 bases, with 17 bases left in between. This chain's CDR3 is CASSLGHRRGAETQYF. CDR3 nucleotides: TGTGCCAGCAGCTTAGGCCATAGGCGGGGCGCGGAGACCCAGTACTTC. The full variable domain, in which reference TRBV11-2 and TRBJ2-5 provide the parts outside the CDR3, is EAGVAQSPRYKIIEKRQSVAFWCNPISGHATLYWYQQILGQGPKLLIQFQNNGVVDDSQLPKDRFSAERLKGVDSTLKIQPAKLEDSAVYLCASSLGHRRGAETQYFGPGTRLLVL.

This clone occurred a few times. The rearrangement uses TRBV13 and TRBJ2-7; 8 bases map to TRBD1. The CDR3 totals 12 residues. Germline V CDR1 and CDR2: PRHDT, FYEKMQ (reference sequence). V trimming: 8 bases; J trimming: 6 bases; junction bases outside the gene matches: 6. The CDR3 protein is CASQGALSEQYF. The DNA for the CDR3 is TGTGCCAGCCAGGGGGCGCTTAGCGAGCAGTACTTC. The full variable domain, completed using reference TRBV13 and TRBJ2-7, is AAGVIQSPRHLIKEKRETATLKCYPIPRHDTVYWYQQGPGQDPQFLISFYEKMQSDKGSIPDRFSAQQFSDYHSELNMSSLELGDSALYFCASQGALSEQYFGPGTRLTVT.

This chain links TRBV19 with TRBJ2-1, with TRBD2 identical over 11 bases. Germline values: CDR1 LNHDA, CDR2 SQIVND (reference sequence). The CDR3 loop spans 15 amino acids. Trimming at V came to 3 bases and at J to 7 bases, leaving 5 bases not matched to a gene. The CDR3 DNA reads as TGTGCCAGTAGTATGGTAGCGGGGGGGCTAAATGAGCAGTTCTTC. Encoded protein: CASSMVAGGLNEQFF.

Worth noting for this clone: Sequence at one end of the junction differs from germline and may be a read error. The V and J genes are TRBV2 and TRBJ2-1; TRBD1 might be the D (6 bases). Germline CDR1 SNHLY, CDR2 FYNNEI. This CDR3 contains 11 residues. The CDR3 is CAREQGNGQFF. Written as DNA, the CDR3 is TGTGCCAGGGAACAGGGTAATGGGCAGTTCTTC. Drawing the rest from reference TRBV2 and TRBJ2-1, the complete variable domain is EPEVTQTPSHQVTQMGQEVILRCVPISNHLYFYWYRQILGQKVEFLVSFYNNEISEKSEIFDDQFSVERPDGSNFTLKIRSTKLEDSAMYFCAREQGNGQFFGPGTRLTVL.

This chain joins TRBV19 and TRBJ2-1; TRBD2 might be the D (5 bases). Germline values: CDR1 LNHDA, CDR2 SQIVND (reference sequence). Trimming took off 4 bases at V and 2 bases at J, with 6 bases between the two ends. The CDR3 is 13 amino acids. The CDR3 here is CASSNGAYNEQFF. The CDR3 nucleotides read TGTGCCAGTAGTAACGGGGCCTACAATGAGCAGTTCTTC.

V is TRBV4-1 and J is TRBJ2-1; D is possibly TRBD1 (5 bases). There are 14 residues in the CDR3. In germline, CDR1 is MGHRA, CDR2 YSYEKL. V lost 1 base and J lost 8, with 12 bases in between. The CDR3 protein is CASSQVNRRYEQFF. The CDR3 coding sequence is TGCGCCAGCAGCCAAGTGAACAGGCGGTATGAGCAGTTCTTC.

The V call is TRBV28, the J call TRBJ2-3, with D unclear. Trimming shortened V by 1 base and J by 0 bases, and 11 bases separated the two germline ends. CDR1 is MDHEN, CDR2 SYDVKM, per germline. This CDR3 spans 16 amino acids. The CDR3 is CASSLSLSDSTDTQYF. CDR3 nucleotide sequence: TGTGCCAGCAGTTTATCCTTGAGTGATAGCACAGATACGCAGTATTTT.

The V and J genes are TRBV4-2 and TRBJ1-5, with 11 bases lining up with TRBD1. Germline-derived CDR1 and CDR2 are LGHNA and YNFKEQ. After removal of 4 bases from V and 3 bases from J, the junction contained 8 bases not matched to a gene. The CDR3 has 17 residues. The CDR3 DNA is TGTGCCAGCAGCCCGGGACAGGGGGTAGCCCCCAATCAGCCCCAGCATTTT. The encoded protein is CASSPGQGVAPNQPQHF.

This clone occurred a few times. V is TRBV5-6 and J is TRBJ1-5; weak D call: TRBD1 (5 bases). Germline V gives CDR1 SGHDT, CDR2 YYEEEE. The V and J ends lost 2 bases and 2 bases respectively, with 14 bases between them. The CDR3 is 16 residues long. CDR3 sequence: CASSFSQGWGNQPQHF. CDR3 in DNA: TGTGCCAGCAGCTTTAGTCAGGGCTGGGGCAATCAGCCCCAGCATTTT.

This clone came up once. This chain links TRBV11-2 with TRBJ2-3; TRBD2 matches at 10 bases. Per the germline V gene, CDR1 is SGHAT and CDR2 is FQNNGV. Germline trimming cut 5 bases from V and 0 bases from J; bases unmatched to any gene: 2. The length of the CDR3 is 15 residues. This CDR3 reads CASSLLAGSTDTQYF. CDR3 DNA: TGTGCCAGCAGCCTACTAGCGGGGAGCACAGATACGCAGTATTTT. Filled out from reference TRBV11-2 and TRBJ2-3, the complete variable domain reads EAGVAQSPRYKIIEKRQSVAFWCNPISGHATLYWYQQILGQGPKLLIQFQNNGVVDDSQLPKDRFSAERLKGVDSTLKIQPAKLEDSAVYLCASSLLAGSTDTQYFGPGTRLTVL.

The J gene is TRBJ1-4, the V gene TRBV9; no clear D gene. This CDR3 is built from 14 residues. Trimming cost V 3 bases and J 7 bases, with 13 bases left between them. Germline CDR1 SGDLS, CDR2 YYNGEE. CDR3 nucleotides: TGTGCCAGCAGCGCCCCCGGGTCGGGTGAAAAACTGTTTTTT. This gives the protein CASSAPGSGEKLFF. Using reference TRBV9 and TRBJ1-4 for the parts outside the CDR3, the full variable domain is DSGVTQTPKHLITATGQRVTLRCSPRSGDLSVYWYQQSLDQGLQFLIQYYNGEERAKGNILERFSAQQFPDLHSELNLSSLELGDSALYFCASSAPGSGEKLFFGSGTQLSVL.

V and J are TRBV7-6 and TRBJ1-1; TRBD1 is a possible D gene (5 bases). V lost 5 bases and J lost 8, with 9 bases in between. CDR3 length: 11 residues. CDR1 SGHVS and CDR2 FNYEAQ come from the germline V gene. The chain's CDR3 is CASSPGTEAFF. CDR3 DNA: TGTGCCAGCAGCCCGGGGACGGAAGCTTTCTTT.

The chain links TRBV6-5 to TRBJ2-2; D remains unclear. Germline lookup yields CDR1 MNHEY and CDR2 SVGAGI. This CDR3 is 13 amino acids long. The germline V and J ends were trimmed by 2 bases and 2 bases, with 3 bases remaining between them. CDR3 bases: TGTGCCAGCAGTTACCTTAACACCGGGGAGCTGTTTTTT. This encodes CASSYLNTGELFF.

The CDR3 DNA sequence: TGTGCCAGCAGCTTAGGGCAGGGTGGCTACGAGCAGTACTTC. Translated, it gives CASSLGQGGYEQYF. The chain employs TRBV11-2 and TRBJ2-7; TRBD1 might be the D (5 bases). The CDR3 totals 14 residues. Germline values: CDR1 SGHAT, CDR2 FQNNGV. V was shortened by 1 base and J by 3 bases, with 10 bases between the two germline ends.

The chain couples TRBV7-8 to TRBJ2-7; TRBD2 might be the D (5 bases). V lost 1 base to trimming and J lost 3 bases, with 13 bases between them. This CDR3 is built from 15 residues. CDR1 SGHVS and CDR2 FQNEAQ come from the germline V gene. The CDR3 coding sequence is TGTGCCAGCAGCTTAGACCTAGCTGAGTACTACGAGCAGTACTTC. Its translation is CASSLDLAEYYEQYF.

This sequence joins TRBV10-3 and TRBJ2-1; tentatively, D is TRBD1 (6 bases). V was trimmed by 2 bases and J by 2 bases, leaving 10 bases between them. Looked up from germline, CDR1 is ENHRY and CDR2 is SYGVKD. This CDR3 comprises 15 residues. CDR3 coding DNA: TGTGCCATCAGTGAGACCGGGACACCCTACAATGAGCAGTTCTTC. This gives the protein CAISETGTPYNEQFF.

The V and J genes are TRBV4-2 and TRBJ1-1; D may be TRBD1 (5 bases). This CDR3 is built from 16 residues. Germline CDR1 LGHNA, CDR2 YNFKEQ. The ends were cut back, 0 bases at V and 0 bases at J, with 11 bases in the middle. CDR3 DNA sequence: TGTGCCAGCAGCCAAGATTTCAGGGTTATGAACACTGAAGCTTTCTTT. The encoded protein is CASSQDFRVMNTEAFF.

CDR3 amino acids: CASSQGQGPTEAFF. The CDR3 DNA reads as TGCGCCAGCAGCCAAGGACAGGGACCCACTGAAGCTTTCTTT. J is TRBJ1-1 and V is TRBV4-3; 7 nucleotides agree with TRBD1. The germline V gene has CDR1 LGHNA and CDR2 YSLEER. The V and J ends lost 1 base and 4 bases, in that order; junction bases with no gene match: 3. This CDR3 has 14 residues.

V gene TRBV30 combines with J gene TRBJ2-5; TRBD2 agrees at 13 bases. Germline lookup yields CDR1 GTSNPN and CDR2 SVGIG (reference sequence). This CDR3 has 17 residues. The CDR3 region has the DNA TGTGCTGGTAGTGGGGGACTAGCGGGGCTCTACCAAGAGACCCAGTACTTC. Protein sequence: CAGSGGLAGLYQETQYF.